Detailed here is one T cell receptor (beta chain). What it recognizes is unknown. The data belong to a study of T cell responses to AZD1222 COVID-19 vaccine. This CDR3 spans 18 amino acids. V lost 5 bases and J lost 3; bases outside the gene matches: 14. CDR1 SEHNR and CDR2 FQNEAQ come from the germline V gene (reference sequence). Measured with immunoSEQ multiplex PCR; TCRdb has only the in-frame clones, and not every one. The sample shows roughly 92,000 clones, roughly 90% of them seen only once. Study findings and constraints: CD4 TCRs linked to vaccination spanned spike, dominating at 160-218 and 743-854. Baseline testing showed seropositivity in only six AZD1222 recipients. It should be noted that donors were predominantly white British and more often female, and clonal diversity was possibly underestimated. Unmutated variant regions are reportedly targeted by nearly half of spike-specific TCRs.

The sequence derives from an adult in good health. This chain uses TRBV7-9 with TRBJ1-1; 11 bases are a match to TRBD1. The material sequenced was peripheral blood, taken on day 0 of AZD1222 vaccination. The CDR3 here is CASSRLRTGGYKDTEAFF. The CDR3 DNA sequence: TGTGCCAGCAGCAGGCTCCGGACAGGGGGCTACAAAGACACTGAAGCTTTCTTT.